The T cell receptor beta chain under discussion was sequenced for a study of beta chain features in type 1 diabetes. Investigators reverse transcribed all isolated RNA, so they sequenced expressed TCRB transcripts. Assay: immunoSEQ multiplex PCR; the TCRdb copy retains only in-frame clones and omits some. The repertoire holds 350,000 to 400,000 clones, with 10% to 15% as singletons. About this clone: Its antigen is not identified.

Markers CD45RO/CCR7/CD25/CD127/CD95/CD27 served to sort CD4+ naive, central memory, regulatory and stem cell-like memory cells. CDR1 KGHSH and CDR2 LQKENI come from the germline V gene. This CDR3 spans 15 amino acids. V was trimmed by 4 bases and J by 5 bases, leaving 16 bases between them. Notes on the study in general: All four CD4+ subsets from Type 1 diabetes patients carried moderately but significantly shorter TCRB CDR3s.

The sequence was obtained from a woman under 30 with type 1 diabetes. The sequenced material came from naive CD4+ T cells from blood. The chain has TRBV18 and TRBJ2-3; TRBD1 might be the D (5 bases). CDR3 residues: CASSLRQGVLDTQYF. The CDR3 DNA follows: TGTGCCAGCTCACTGAGACAAGGGGTCCTAGATACGCAGTATTTT. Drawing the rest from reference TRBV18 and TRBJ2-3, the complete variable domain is NAGVMQNPRHLVRRRGQEARLRCSPMKGHSHVYWYRQLPEEGLKFMVYLQKENIIDESGMPKERFSAEFPKEGPSILRIQQVVRGDSAAYFCASSLRQGVLDTQYFGPGTRLTVL.